The rows below give T cell receptor beta chains drawn from one sample of a study of blood T cells in healthy people across ages. From the 5' RACE reads, TCRdb called clonotypes with MiXCR, one entry per CDR3 protein. There are 650,000 to 1,000,000 distinct CDR3 sequences in the sample; about 47% occur only once, and less than 20% lies in the top ten. Sequencing input: blood. All receptors derive from a man older than 75 in good health. CDR3s include the opening cysteine and the closing phenylalanine or tryptophan. The D gene is left open where the match is weak. Part of the rows lack a size; the others show once, few, many or a class for expanded clones.

NA,TRBV7-3,15,TRBJ2-2,NA,TGTGCCAGCAGCTCAACCCCCAGGAACACCGGGGAGCTGTTTTTT,CASSSTPRNTGELFF
TRBD1,TRBV5-1,14,TRBJ2-5,NA,TGCGCCAGCAGCAAAGGGACAGTGGAAGAGACCCAGTACTTC,CASSKGTVEETQYF
NA,TRBV15,12,TRBJ1-6,few,TGTGCCACCAGCAGAGATAGGTCACCCCTCCACTTT,CATSRDRSPLHF
TRBD2,TRBV6-2/TRBV6-3,15,TRBJ2-7,few,TGTGCCAGCAGATGGAGCGGGAGCGACCCCTACGAGCAGTACTTC,CASRWSGSDPYEQYF
NA,TRBV19,14,TRBJ1-2,NA,TGTGCCGGTAGTATTATCGGGGCGTATAATGGCTACACCTTC,CAGSIIGAYNGYTF
TRBD1,TRBV6-4,13,TRBJ2-3,NA,TGTGCCAGTAGGACAGGGGGCCTATATACGCAGTATTTT,CASRTGGLYTQYF
TRBD1,TRBV18,14,TRBJ2-7,NA,TGTGCCAGCCCCCCGGACAGGGGGCACCACGAGCAGTACTTC,CASPPDRGHHEQYF
TRBD1,TRBV5-1,16,TRBJ2-7,NA,TGCGCCAACAGCTCCGGGACAGGGAGTGAATCCTACGAGCAGTACTTC,CANSSGTGSESYEQYF
TRBD1,TRBV11-2,16,TRBJ2-7,NA,TGTGCCAGCAGCTTAGGACACAGGGGACAGGGGTACGAGCAGTACTTC,CASSLGHRGQGYEQYF
NA,TRBV29-1,13,TRBJ1-1,NA,TGCAGCGCCGTAATAAGGACGAACACTGAAGCTTTCTTT,CSAVIRTNTEAFF
NA,TRBV28,15,TRBJ2-1,few,TGTGCCAGCAGTTTAATAGCGGTCGGGGACAATGAGCAGTTCTTC,CASSLIAVGDNEQFF
NA,TRBV5-1,13,TRBJ2-5,NA,TGCGCCACCAGCTTGGGGGTACAAGAGACCCGGTACTTC,CATSLGVQETRYF
TRBD2,TRBV20-1,20,TRBJ2-7,NA,TGCAGTGCTAGGGGGCTACTGGAGTTTACCGGGACTAGCGACTCCTACGAGCAGTACTTC,CSARGLLEFTGTSDSYEQYF
NA,TRBV5-1,13,TRBJ2-3,NA,TGCGCCAGCAGCCCCGGAAGTAGTGATACGCAGTATTTT,CASSPGSSDTQYF
NA,TRBV7-6,14,TRBJ2-1,NA,TGTGCCAGCAGCGCCCGGATGGCGGGGAATGAGCAGTTCTTC,CASSARMAGNEQFF
NA,TRBV10-3,15,TRBJ2-3,once,TGTGCCATCAGTGAGTCGGTCGAAGGGACAGATACGCAGTATTTT,CAISESVEGTDTQYF
NA,TRBV7-7,13,TRBJ2-1,many,TGTGCTAGCAGCTTAGGGGTGGGCGGCGAGCAGTTCTTC,CASSLGVGGEQFF
TRBD1,TRBV3-1,15,TRBJ2-5,NA,TGTGCCAGCAGCCAAAACCCGGGACAGCAAGAGACCCAGTACTTC,CASSQNPGQQETQYF
TRBD2,TRBV12-3/TRBV12-4,17,TRBJ2-7,NA,TGTGCCAGCAGTTTCGGGGGGGGAGCGGTTAACTCCTACGAGCAGTACTTC,CASSFGGGAVNSYEQYF
TRBD2,TRBV7-6,17,TRBJ2-1,NA,TGTGCCAGCAGCCCCCAAGGCAGCGGGAGTTCCTACAATGAGCAGTTCTTC,CASSPQGSGSSYNEQFF
NA,TRBV6-4,13,TRBJ2-7,NA,TGTGCCAGCAGTAAACAGGGCTACAATGAGCAGTACTTC,CASSKQGYNEQYF
NA,TRBV5-1,15,TRBJ2-1,few,TGCGCCAGCAGCTTGAGTGCCTTTACTCACAATGAGCAGTTCTTC,CASSLSAFTHNEQFF
TRBD2,TRBV7-2,14,TRBJ2-7,NA,TGTGCCAGCAGCTTAGTGGTAAGGGAGGGCGAGCAGTACTTC,CASSLVVREGEQYF
TRBD2,TRBV20-1,17,TRBJ2-7,few,TGCAGTGCTAGAGATCCCTACCGGGACTATAACTACTACGAGCAGTACTTC,CSARDPYRDYNYYEQYF
NA,TRBV7-9,18,TRBJ2-3,NA,TGTTCCAGCAGCTTCAGTTCGGGGCGGGGAATCCGCACAGATACGCAGTATTTT,CSSSFSSGRGIRTDTQYF
TRBD2,TRBV9,17,TRBJ2-2,NA,TGTGCCAGCAGCTCCGGCGTACTAGCGGGCACTACCGGGGAGCTGTTTTTT,CASSSGVLAGTTGELFF
TRBD1,TRBV20-1,13,TRBJ2-7,NA,TGCAGTGCTAGGGCCACAGGGGGGTACGAGCAGTACTTC,CSARATGGYEQYF
NA,TRBV24-1,15,TRBJ2-3,many,TGTGCCACCAGTGATATCGGGACAAACACAGATACGCAGTATTTT,CATSDIGTNTDTQYF
TRBD1,TRBV10-2,14,TRBJ2-7,few,TGCGCCAGCAGTGAAGGGACAGCGTCCTACGAGCAGTACTTC,CASSEGTASYEQYF
TRBD2,TRBV29-1,15,TRBJ2-3,many,TGCAGCGTCTTCCCTAGCGGCTCAAATGGGGGTACGCAGTATTTT,CSVFPSGSNGGTQYF
TRBD2,TRBV7-2,19,TRBJ2-7,few,TGTGCCAGCAGCCTCACAGGGACTAGCGGGAGGGCCGGATTGGACGAGCAGTACTTC,CASSLTGTSGRAGLDEQYF
TRBD1,TRBV7-2,15,TRBJ2-7,NA,TGTGCCAGCAGCTACTTGACAGGGGGAATTGGGGAGCAGTACTTC,CASSYLTGGIGEQYF
NA,TRBV6-6,11,TRBJ2-7,many,TGTGCCAGCGCCTTTCTGAGCGAGCAGTACTTC,CASAFLSEQYF
TRBD2,TRBV20-1,14,TRBJ2-3,NA,TGCAGTGCTAGTGTCCGGCGGGGGGCAGATACGCAGTATTTT,CSASVRRGADTQYF
NA,TRBV30,12,TRBJ1-2,few,TGTGCCTGGAGAGACGGATTCTATGGCTACACCTTC,CAWRDGFYGYTF
TRBD1,TRBV7-3,15,TRBJ2-3,NA,TGTGCCAGCAGCTCCAGACAGGGTGTTGGGGATACGCAGTATTTT,CASSSRQGVGDTQYF
NA,TRBV12-3/TRBV12-4,12,TRBJ2-7,NA,TGTGCCAGCAGTTCCGCCGTTCACGAGCAGTACTTC,CASSSAVHEQYF
TRBD2,TRBV6-2/TRBV6-3,14,TRBJ2-7,many,TGTGCCAGCAGTTGGACTAGCGGGAGTTACGAGCAGTACTTC,CASSWTSGSYEQYF
NA,TRBV28,15,TRBJ2-1,NA,TGTGCCAGCAGTCAGACTACCTACTACAACAATGAGCAGTTCTTC,CASSQTTYYNNEQFF
NA,TRBV4-3,13,TRBJ2-1,NA,TGCGCCAGCAGCCAAGAGGATGGCAATGAGCAGTTCTTC,CASSQEDGNEQFF
TRBD2,TRBV29-1,11,TRBJ2-1,once,TGCAGCGCCCCGGCGGGAGATGAGCAGTTCTTC,CSAPAGDEQFF
NA,TRBV20-1,12,TRBJ2-6,NA,TGCAGTGGGGACTCTGGGGCCAACGTCCTGACTTTC,CSGDSGANVLTF
NA,TRBV20-1,14,TRBJ2-1,NA,TGCAGTGCTAGAGATTTGAGACTTTTCAATGAGCAGTTCTTC,CSARDLRLFNEQFF
TRBD1,TRBV6-6,14,TRBJ1-5,once,TGTGCCAGCAGCCACCGACAGGGGATTCAGCCCCAGCATTTT,CASSHRQGIQPQHF
TRBD1,TRBV10-3,14,TRBJ2-5,NA,TGTGCCACTAGTACCGGGACAGGGGTAAAGACCCAGTACTTC,CATSTGTGVKTQYF
NA,TRBV7-9,14,TRBJ2-7,few,TGTGCCAGCAGCGCCGCCCGCGTGGACTACGAGCAGTACTTC,CASSAARVDYEQYF
NA,TRBV28,12,TRBJ1-5,many,TGTGCCAGCAGTTTTTTCAATCAGCCCCAGCATTTT,CASSFFNQPQHF